This T cell receptor (beta chain) stems from a study of ipilimumab plus nivolumab after autologous stem cell transplantation. The overall study: The DLBCL group included primary refractory and relapsed cases. Study conclusions and caveats: Authors suggest TCR repertoire, Treg phenotype and gut microbiota support further study.

TCRdb keeps only in-frame clones here, not all; method: immunoSEQ multiplex PCR. The sample has fewer than 30,000 clones, about 82% seen once; the top ten hold 4% to 6%. This clone showed up just once. Its specificity is unknown. Dosing: nivolumab 3 mg/kg IV, weeks 1, 4, 7, 10, then every two weeks to week 26. CDR1 and CDR2 (germline): SQVTM, ANQGSEA. The V and J ends lost 5 bases and 9 bases, in that order; junction bases with no gene match: 9. The CDR3 runs to 13 residues. This sequence originates from a male donor with diffuse large B-cell lymphoma. This chain links TRBV29-1 with TRBJ2-1; 8 bases agree with TRBD2. The sequencing used PBMCs, collected in a trial of ipilimumab plus nivolumab as post-transplant consolidation. The CDR3 reads CSVTGTRVGEQFF. The CDR3 DNA reads as TGCAGCGTTACCGGGACTAGGGTTGGTGAGCAGTTCTTC.